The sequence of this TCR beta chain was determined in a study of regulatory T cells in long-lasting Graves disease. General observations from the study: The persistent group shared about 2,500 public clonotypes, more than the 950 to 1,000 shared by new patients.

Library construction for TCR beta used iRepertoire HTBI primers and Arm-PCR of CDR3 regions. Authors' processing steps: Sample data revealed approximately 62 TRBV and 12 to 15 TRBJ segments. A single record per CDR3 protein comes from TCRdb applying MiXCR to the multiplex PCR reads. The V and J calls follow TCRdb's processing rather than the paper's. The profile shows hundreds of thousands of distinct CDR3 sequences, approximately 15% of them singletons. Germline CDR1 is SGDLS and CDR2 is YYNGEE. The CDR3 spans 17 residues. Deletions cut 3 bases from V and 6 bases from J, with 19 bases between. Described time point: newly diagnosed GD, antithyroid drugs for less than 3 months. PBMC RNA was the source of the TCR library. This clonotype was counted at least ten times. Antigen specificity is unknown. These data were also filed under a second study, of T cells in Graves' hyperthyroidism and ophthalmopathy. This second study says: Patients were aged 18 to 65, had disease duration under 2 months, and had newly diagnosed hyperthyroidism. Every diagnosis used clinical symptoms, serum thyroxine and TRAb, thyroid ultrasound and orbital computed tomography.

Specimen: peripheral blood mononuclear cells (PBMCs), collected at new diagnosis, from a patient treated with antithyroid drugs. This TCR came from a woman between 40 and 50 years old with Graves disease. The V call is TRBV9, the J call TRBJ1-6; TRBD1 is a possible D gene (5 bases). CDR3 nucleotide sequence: TGTGCCAGCAGCGCAGTCCCGGGACCGCCACCTAATTCACCCCTCCACTTT. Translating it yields CASSAVPGPPPNSPLHF.